Below, 12 T cell receptor beta chains from the same sample are listed, as sequenced in a study of blood T cell repertoires in COVID-19. Generated by immunoSEQ multiplex PCR, the TCRdb table keeps only in-frame clones and is missing some. The sample has fewer than 300,000 clones, over 65% seen once. Sequencing input: peripheral blood. These receptors all stem from a woman between 65 and 79 years old with active or convalescent COVID-19.

This chain uses TRBV15 with TRBJ2-7; maybe TRBD1 (6 bases). With 3 bases removed from V and 5 bases from J, the gap between germline ends came to 14 bases. The germline CDR1 and CDR2 sequences are LNHNV and YYDKDF (reference sequence). The CDR3 is 14 amino acids. The CDR3 DNA reads as TGTGCCACCAGCAGGACCGACAGGACCCACGAGCAGTACTTC. Encoded protein: CATSRTDRTHEQYF. The full variable domain, in which reference TRBV15 and TRBJ2-7 provide the parts outside the CDR3, is DAMVIQNPRYQVTQFGKPVTLSCSQTLNHNVMYWYQQKSSQAPKLLFHYYDKDFNNEADTPDNFQSRRPNTSFCFLDIRSPGLGDTAMYLCATSRTDRTHEQYFGPGTRLTVT.

This clone was counted a few times. This sequence joins TRBV24-1 and TRBJ1-5; 8 bases agree with TRBD1. The CDR3 loop spans 16 amino acids. Trimming removed 3 bases from V and 5 bases from J; junction bases left unmatched: 8. Germline lookup yields CDR1 KGHDR and CDR2 SFDVKD. The CDR3 is CATSDPRDRSYQPQHF. In DNA form, the CDR3 reads TGTGCCACCAGTGATCCTCGGGACAGGAGTTATCAGCCCCAGCATTTT.

The chain recombines TRBV24-1 with TRBJ2-1; TRBD2 aligns across 11 bases. The CDR3 has 16 amino acids. J gave up 6 bases and V 4 bases, and 7 bases lay outside the gene matches. Germline-derived CDR1 and CDR2 are KGHDR and SFDVKD. The CDR3 sequence is CATSDRTSGRSNEQFF. The CDR3 nucleotides read TGTGCCACCAGTGACCGTACTAGCGGGAGAAGCAATGAGCAGTTCTTC.

The chain links TRBV12-5 to TRBJ2-5; D uncertain. The CDR3 consists of 13 residues. Per germline, CDR1 LGHNT and CDR2 FRNRAP. The V gene lost 1 base and the J gene lost 3 bases, with 6 bases spanning the gap. The CDR3 DNA follows: TGTGCTAGTGGTTTGGGGCAGAAAGAGACCCAGTACTTC. It translates to CASGLGQKETQYF.

This clone turned up a few times. This chain links TRBV28 with TRBJ2-3, with 10 positions matching TRBD2. This CDR3 has 14 residues. Trimming took 4 bases from V and 6 from J; bases not matched to a gene: 4. The germline V gene encodes CDR1 MDHEN and CDR2 SYDVKM. The CDR3 region is CASSSGTSEDTQYF. DNA for the CDR3: TGTGCCAGCAGTTCGGGGACTAGCGAGGATACGCAGTATTTT.

V gene TRBV10-3 combines with J gene TRBJ2-7, with TRBD1 identical over 9 bases. CDR1 and CDR2 (germline): ENHRY, SYGVKD. The CDR3 is made up of 12 amino acids. Trimming at V came to 11 bases and at J to 2 bases, leaving 4 bases not matched to a gene. The DNA of the CDR3 is TGTGCCGCCCGACAGGGGGCCTACGAGCAGTACTTC. Translating gives CAARQGAYEQYF.

This chain joins TRBV6-2 or TRBV6-3 and TRBJ2-1, with 8 bases lining up with TRBD2. The junction had 7 bases not matched to a gene; V was cut back by 5 bases and J by 7 bases. Germline CDR1 reads MNHEY; CDR2 reads SVGEGT. The CDR3 contains 14 residues. CDR3 nucleotide sequence: TGTGCCAGCAGTCCCAGGACTAGCAGTAATGAGCAGTTCTTC. This gives the protein CASSPRTSSNEQFF.

The V call is TRBV10-3, the J call TRBJ1-2, with D maybe TRBD1 (5 bases). The CDR3 length is 14 residues. Trimming stripped 7 bases from V and 2 bases from J, with 14 bases between. CDR1 and CDR2 from the germline V gene are ENHRY and SYGVKD. CDR3 residues: CAIKGQGRNYGYTF. The CDR3 bases are TGTGCCATCAAGGGTCAGGGTAGAAACTATGGCTACACCTTC.

The V call is TRBV6-5, the J call TRBJ2-1; 12 bases agree with TRBD2. Germline V lookup: CDR1 MNHEY, CDR2 SVGAGI. V lost 6 bases and J lost 9; bases outside the gene matches: 3. The CDR3 runs to 13 residues. In nucleotides, the CDR3 is TGTGCCAGCAGCAGGACTAGCGGGACTGAGCAGTTCTTC. Its protein product is CASSRTSGTEQFF.

The chain uses TRBV6-5 and TRBJ2-7; 8 bases are a match to TRBD1. V trimming: 0 bases; J trimming: 4 bases; junction bases outside the gene matches: 8. The CDR3 has 16 amino acids. Germline CDR1 is MNHEY and CDR2 is SVGAGI. The CDR3 loop is CASSYSQGAVRYEQYF. Written as DNA, the CDR3 is TGTGCCAGCAGTTACTCGCAGGGGGCTGTTAGGTACGAGCAGTACTTC.

The chain recombines TRBV19 with TRBJ2-4, with D perhaps TRBD2 (5 bases). Trimming took 6 bases from V and 5 from J, leaving 8 bases between them. The germline V gene encodes CDR1 LNHDA and CDR2 SQIVND (reference sequence). This CDR3 is 12 amino acids long. CDR3 nucleotide sequence: TGTGCCAGTAGCGAGGGCCAAAACATTCAGTACTTC. It yields the protein CASSEGQNIQYF.

The chain is built from TRBV9 and TRBJ2-7; TRBD2 might be the D (5 bases). Trimming took off 3 bases at V and 4 bases at J, with 17 bases between the two ends. This CDR3 is 15 amino acids long. Germline V gene sequence: CDR1 SGDLS, CDR2 YYNGEE. This chain's CDR3 is CASSAGMMTTYEQYF. The CDR3 coding sequence is TGTGCCAGCAGCGCTGGAATGATGACTACTTACGAGCAGTACTTC.